This is a list of T cell receptor beta chains from one sample in a study of early T cells in non-severe SARS-CoV-2 infection. TCRdb fed the 5' RACE reads into MiXCR, producing one record per CDR3 protein. The sample has about 60,000 distinct CDR3 sequences, around 5.6% seen once. Sequencing input: whole blood. The receptor set was obtained from an adult who was a healthcare worker with PCR-confirmed SARS-CoV-2 infection or an uninfected control (not recorded which). Both conserved end residues are part of each CDR3. The D gene is left open where the match is weak. A row's size may be missing; if present it is once, few, many or a size class.

d_gene,abundance,j_gene,v_gene,CDR3aa,CDR3nt
-,few,TRBJ2-2,TRBV5-1,CASSLERELFF,TGCGCCAGCAGCTTGGAAAGGGAGCTGTTTTTT
-,many,TRBJ1-5,TRBV27,CASSLQGGQPQHF,TGTGCCAGCAGTCTACAGGGTGGTCAGCCCCAGCATTTT
TRBD2,many,TRBJ2-1,TRBV7-9,CASSLSTSGRAEGWNEQFF,TGTGCCAGCAGCTTGTCGACTAGCGGGAGGGCCGAAGGTTGGAATGAGCAGTTCTTC
TRBD1,few,TRBJ1-4,TRBV10-2,CASSESRDRGEEKLFF,TGCGCCAGCAGTGAGTCGAGAGACAGGGGTGAGGAAAAACTGTTTTTT
-,few,TRBJ1-2,TRBV7-2,CASSLRQDPLGGYTF,TGTGCCAGCAGCTTAAGACAGGACCCACTCGGGGGCTACACCTTC
TRBD2,-,TRBJ2-7,TRBV30,CAWSVGSRGSGRLISYEQYF,TGTGCCTGGAGTGTGGGGTCGCGGGGTAGCGGGAGGTTGATCTCCTACGAGCAGTACTTC
-,few,TRBJ2-1,TRBV5-4,CASSLRLGGLFF,TGTGCCAGCAGCTTGCGACTAGGAGGTTTGTTCTTC
-,few,TRBJ2-1,TRBV7-6,CASSLVSGSYNEQFF,TGTGCCAGCAGCTTAGTTAGCGGTTCCTACAATGAGCAGTTCTTC
TRBD2,many,TRBJ2-5,TRBV12-3/TRBV12-4,CASSRAGEETQYF,TGTGCCAGCAGCCGCGCGGGGGAGGAGACCCAGTACTTC
-,-,TRBJ1-5,TRBV6-1,CASSEANNIGNQPQHF,TGTGCCAGCAGTGAAGCGAATAACATAGGCAATCAGCCCCAGCATTTT
-,many,TRBJ1-1,TRBV18,CASSPETGIPEAFF,TGTGCCAGCTCACCAGAGACCGGTATCCCTGAAGCTTTCTTT
-,many,TRBJ1-1,TRBV4-1,CASSGGRSEAFF,TGCGCCAGCAGCGGTGGACGGTCTGAAGCTTTCTTT
-,few,TRBJ2-1,TRBV24-1,CATSDWNGEQFF,TGTGCCACCAGTGATTGGAATGGGGAGCAGTTCTTC
-,many,TRBJ1-1,TRBV20-1,CSARVSYTEAFF,TGCAGTGCTAGAGTAAGTTACACTGAAGCTTTCTTT
TRBD1,many,TRBJ1-3,TRBV11-2,CASNEGAKAGNTIYF,TGTGCCAGCAACGAGGGGGCCAAGGCTGGAAACACCATATATTTT
-,many,TRBJ2-2,TRBV12-3/TRBV12-4,CASNLNTGELFF,TGTGCCAGCAACCTGAACACCGGGGAGCTGTTTTTT
-,many,TRBJ1-4,TRBV7-2,CASSRGGQLEKLFF,TGTGCCAGCAGTCGGGGGGGACAACTAGAAAAACTGTTTTTT
-,many,TRBJ1-5,TRBV4-3,CASSQELWQGTNQPQHF,TGCGCCAGCAGCCAAGAATTATGGCAGGGGACCAATCAGCCCCAGCATTTT
-,many,TRBJ2-2,TRBV12-3/TRBV12-4,CASSIDRSPNTGELFF,TGTGCCAGCAGTATCGACAGAAGTCCGAACACCGGGGAGCTGTTTTTT
-,many,TRBJ1-1,TRBV20-1,CSARDPRGVGEAFF,TGCAGTGCTAGAGATCCACGGGGGGTTGGTGAAGCTTTCTTT
-,many,TRBJ2-6,TRBV7-8,CASSFPPRSGGTNVLTF,TGTGCCAGCAGCTTTCCCCCCAGGTCAGGGGGGACGAACGTCCTGACTTTC
-,few,TRBJ2-7,TRBV11-2,CASSWWGRWSYEQYF,TGTGCCAGCAGCTGGTGGGGGCGGTGGTCCTACGAGCAGTACTTC
-,many,TRBJ2-4,TRBV15,CATSRDWQGIQYF,TGTGCCACCAGCAGAGATTGGCAGGGCATTCAGTACTTC
-,few,TRBJ1-4,TRBV10-3,CVTQTVGDEKLFF,TGTGTCACTCAGACAGTAGGAGATGAAAAACTGTTTTTT
-,many,TRBJ1-1,TRBV20-1,CSASFLPKPEAFF,TGCAGTGCTAGCTTCCTACCCAAACCTGAAGCTTTCTTT
-,many,TRBJ1-1,TRBV18,CASSLGRVTEAFF,TGTGCCAGCTCATTGGGCAGGGTCACTGAAGCTTTCTTT
-,-,TRBJ2-7,TRBV5-1,CASSPRAAHEQYF,TGCGCCAGCAGCCCACGGGCGGCCCACGAGCAGTACTTC
TRBD1,many,TRBJ2-1,TRBV4-3,CASSQGQGKGDEQFF,TGCGCCAGCAGCCAAGGACAGGGGAAGGGCGATGAGCAGTTCTTC